In its sample, the clone carrying this T cell receptor (beta chain) was seen a few times. This may be a read error, as it is one base from a much larger clone. The sample is drawn from a study of molecular identifiers for immune sequencing clone quantification. The CDR3 is made up of 16 amino acids. The V and J ends lost 4 bases and 4 bases, in that order; junction bases with no gene match: 8. Looked up from germline, CDR1 is SQVTM and CDR2 is ANQGSEA. Previously described methods with listed TCR primers produced the bulk TCR libraries. TCRdb redid the calling of the PCR reads with MiXCR, one entry per CDR3 protein. The sample lists 90,000 or so distinct CDR3 sequences; roughly a fifth were seen once. A CD8+CD4-CCR7+CD45RA+ gate was used to sort naive CD8 T cells.

The chain couples TRBV29-1 to TRBJ2-3; TRBD2 matches at 13 bases. The sequencing input was naive CD8+ T cells from blood, with Jurkat cell RNA spiked in. Subset reported: FACS-sorted CD8+CD4-CCR7+CD45RA+ naive T cells. This receptor was identified in a human donor in good health. Some libraries in this study had Jurkat cell RNA spiked in. CDR3 sequence (DNA): TGCAGCGTTGTGGGGACTAGCGGGAAGGCCGCAGATACGCAGTATTTT. This sequence encodes CSVVGTSGKAADTQYF.